Listed below are T cell receptor beta chains from one sample, sequenced in a study of CD8+CD57+ T cells in acquired aplastic anemia. TCRdb reprocessed the reads with MiXCR, giving one entry per CDR3 protein. Seen here are 200,000 to 250,000 distinct CDR3 sequences, 50% to 70% observed once, and the top ten hold around 50%. The sample comprised sorted CD4+, CD8+, or CD8+CD57+ T cells (not recorded which) from PBMCs. These receptors came from a human donor with aplastic anemia. Both conserved end residues are trimmed from each CDR3.

>TRBV9
ASGSPLH
>TRBV27
ASSPTSLYEQY
>TRBV20-1
SARQGRYEQY
>TRBV12-3/TRBV12-4
ASGDRVGGYGYT
>TRBV25-1
ASSDRAGGPSSYNEQF
>TRBV2
AFRQTFYGYT
>TRBV24-1
ATSTGVTYNSPLH
>TRBV11-1
ASSFPGQGFSEQY
>TRBV10-3
ASRGVAEKLF
>TRBV15
ATSREVFGSDYGYT
>TRBV7-3
ASSLGGHTLMEQY
>TRBV5-1
ASSVVIYNEQF
>TRBV15
ATSRHGTGDFSYEQY
>TRBV7-9
ASSDRDSRNSGANVLT
>TRBV20-1
SAAIHRDSNSPLH
>TRBV5-1
ASSLGTDRFGEKLF
>TRBV24-1
ATSHPAQGADTQY
>TRBV11-3
ASSLPGQGGTGELF
>TRBV5-1
ASSLTGGGLTDTQY
>TRBV20-1
SARRRSDSSYNSPLH
>TRBV29-1
SVEWTPEGYGYT
>TRBV4-1
ASSQERVGSTEAF
>TRBV9
ASSVAGTGTEAF
>TRBV15
AAGGSSYNEQF
>TRBV24-1
ATSDLRGQPQH
>TRBV12-3/TRBV12-4
ASRTTGGNGNTIY
>TRBV7-9
ASTAPGLAGRYEQY
>TRBV10-3
AISPAGQGTDTQY
>TRBV7-7
ASSSTGISTDTQY
>TRBV24-1
ATSDFKTSGIASSTDTQY
>TRBV25-1
ASSETGGGVDEQF
>TRBV20-1
SAQTIDGTDTQY
>TRBV20-1
SARGSDRVWEQY
>TRBV2
ASREYGYT
>TRBV12-3/TRBV12-4
ASSRIQVEQF
>TRBV6-4
ANIPGMNTEAF
>TRBV29-1
SVRGPKEHSPLH
>TRBV14
ASSVWTGTDTQY
>TRBV2
ASSGGQGVLYEQY
>TRBV7-3
ASSVSGSDVDTQY
>TRBV5-6
ASSLPGQSREQY
>TRBV7-8
ASSPEPGLAYEQY
>TRBV19
ASTRTKNTGELF
>TRBV7-8
ASSPGAEAF
>TRBV4-1
ASSAPGQGVEQY
>TRBV7-6
ASSLGAGGTYEQY
>TRBV7-9
ASSLGSKETQY
>TRBV5-1
ASSLGSSTDTQY
>TRBV2
ASSEFGQIQPQH
>TRBV15
ATSRDQENTGELF
>TRBV10-3
AISRGGEDQPQH
>TRBV11-3
ASSLGLAAYEQY
>TRBV19
ASTQTGGANYGYT
>TRBV7-6
ASSLGGEDTQY
>TRBV5-6
ASNQLAGGPHEQY
>TRBV25-1
ASSEGGVSGNTEAF
>TRBV19
ASNEGEVEYYGYT
>TRBV7-9
ASSSGPAGRGYT
>TRBV11-1
ASSQALGPYGYT